This T cell receptor (beta chain) was sequenced in a study of blood T cells in healthy people across ages. Study observations and caveats: Not knowing donor CMV status may have confounded expanded clonotype changes. The authors considered diversity estimates from one million T cells to be underestimates.

V was shortened by 4 bases and J by 5 bases, with 20 bases between the two germline ends. The CDR3 loop spans 16 amino acids. CDR1 is SGHTA, CDR2 FQGNSA, per germline. Healthy Caucasian individuals from Russia aged roughly 6 to 100 were enrolled as donors. Concerning this clonotype: Its specificity is unknown.

For the second PCR, which ran for 7 to 11 cycles, a sample-barcoded 5' primer and a J-beta primer mix were used. Unique molecular identifiers of 12 random nucleotides labeled each cDNA. Each CDR3 protein gets one entry after TCRdb re-called the 5' RACE reads with MiXCR. The data contain over a million distinct CDR3 sequences, 40% to 45% of them singletons. The chain joins TRBV7-2 to TRBJ2-5, with TRBD2 as a possible D gene (6 bases). Source material: blood. This sequence originates from a woman aged 60-75 years in good health. CDR3 nucleotides: TGTGCCAGCAGCTCCCTTAGCGGAAAAAACGGGGAGACCCAGTACTTC. As protein: CASSSLSGKNGETQYF.